The 13 T cell receptor beta chains below were found in one sample sequenced in a study of cytomegalovirus exposure and HLA in healthy donors. Data came from immunoSEQ multiplex PCR; TCRdb stores just in-frame clones and leaves some out. The table has 130,000 or so clones, 70% to 90% seen once. The sample was PBMCs. Every receptor here comes from a woman aged 30 to 39 in good health and CMV-seronegative.

The CDR3 loop is CASSLGPLRAETQYF. The CDR3 DNA follows: TGCGCCAGCAGCTTGGGCCCCCTGAGGGCGGAGACCCAGTACTTC. The V gene is TRBV5-1, the J gene TRBJ2-5; D might be TRBD2 (5 bases). V gave up 0 bases and J gave up 5 bases, with 14 bases separating them. Germline lookup yields CDR1 SGHRS and CDR2 YFSETQ. This CDR3 contains 15 residues.

The chain employs TRBV7-2 and TRBJ2-4, with D tentatively TRBD1 (6 bases). Germline V gene lookup returns CDR1 SGHTA and CDR2 FQGNSA. The CDR3 sequence is 14 residues long. The V and J ends lost 1 base and 8 bases respectively, with 12 bases between them. The CDR3 DNA is TGTGCCAGCAGCTTAGAACCGGGACATGACATTCAGTACTTC. It specifies CASSLEPGHDIQYF.

V and J are TRBV9 and TRBJ1-1, with a weak D call TRBD1 (5 bases). This CDR3 spans 15 amino acids. Germline V gene data show CDR1 as SGDLS and CDR2 as YYNGEE. V lost 0 bases and J 1 base, leaving 10 bases between the germline ends. The CDR3 spells CASSVARDRNTEAFF. The CDR3, as DNA: TGTGCCAGCAGCGTAGCCCGCGACAGGAACACTGAAGCTTTCTTT.

CDR3 sequence reads: CASSLTGQGNTGELFF. The CDR3 DNA sequence: TGTGCCAGCTCACTTACGGGACAGGGTAACACCGGGGAGCTGTTTTTT. The chain links TRBV18 to TRBJ2-2, with 9 bases that match TRBD1. The CDR3 totals 16 residues. CDR1 and CDR2 (germline): KGHSH, LQKENI. V dropped 4 bases and J dropped 2; count of bases not matched to a gene: 5.

J is TRBJ2-2 and V is TRBV6-4; maybe TRBD1 (5 bases). CDR1 MRHNA and CDR2 SNTAGT come from the germline V gene. V shed 6 bases and J shed 5 bases, with 10 bases lying between them. The CDR3 loop spans 13 amino acids. The CDR3 DNA is TGTGCCAGCAGCTCATCAGGGACCGGGGAGCTGTTTTTT. Amino acid sequence: CASSSSGTGELFF.

This clone occurred once. The chain carries TRBV7-9 and TRBJ1-2; 8 bases map to TRBD1. The germline V gene encodes CDR1 SEHNR and CDR2 FQNEAQ (reference sequence). The CDR3 contains 15 residues. V gave up 5 bases and J gave up 3 bases; unmatched junction bases: 8. The CDR3 bases are TGTGCCAGCAGCCCCCACAGGGGGGGCGACTATGGCTACACCTTC. Its translation: CASSPHRGGDYGYTF.

The chain has TRBV6-5 and TRBJ1-2, with TRBD1 matching over 9 bases. The V gene's germline CDR1 is MNHEY and CDR2 SVGAGI. This CDR3 comprises 14 residues. Germline trimming cut 5 bases from V and 6 bases from J; bases unmatched to any gene: 7. CDR3 in amino acids: CASSPRDRAHGYTF. CDR3 nucleotides: TGTGCCAGCAGTCCCCGGGACAGGGCCCATGGCTACACCTTC.

This chain uses TRBV19 with TRBJ1-2; D perhaps matches TRBD1 (6 bases). The germline CDR1 and CDR2 sequences are LNHDA and SQIVND (reference sequence). The CDR3 is 14 residues long. V lost 3 bases, J lost 6 bases, and 14 bases lay in between. The CDR3 loop reads CASSIGLTGNGYTF. CDR3 DNA sequence: TGTGCCAGTAGTATTGGTCTAACAGGGAATGGCTACACCTTC.

The chain has TRBV10-3 and TRBJ2-5; 8 bases line up with TRBD1. The CDR3 is 14 amino acids. Losses at the gene ends were 2 bases for V and 5 bases for J; bases not matched to a gene: 4. Germline lookup yields CDR1 ENHRY and CDR2 SYGVKD. This CDR3 reads CAISEPRTGETQYF. CDR3 DNA: TGTGCCATCAGTGAGCCCCGGACAGGGGAGACCCAGTACTTC.

The rearrangement joins TRBV4-2 to TRBJ2-7; 8 bases agree with TRBD2. The trim removed 0 bases at V and 8 bases at J, leaving 12 bases unmatched. The CDR3 consists of 16 residues. Germline CDR1 LGHNA, CDR2 YNFKEQ. The CDR3 here is CASSQDSSSGGGKQYF. The CDR3 nucleotides are TGTGCCAGCAGCCAAGATAGCTCGAGCGGGGGTGGGAAGCAGTACTTC.

This clone came up once. The CDR3 spells CASSEGPFGAFF. The CDR3 DNA reads TGTGCCAGCAGTGAAGGCCCTTTTGGAGCTTTCTTT. J is TRBJ1-1 and V is TRBV25-1; D remains ambiguous. The germline gives CDR1 MGHDK, CDR2 SYGVNS. Deletions cut 2 bases from V and 10 bases from J, with 11 bases between. This CDR3 is 12 amino acids long.

The V call is TRBV9, the J call TRBJ1-2, with D possibly matching TRBD1 (6 bases). V gave up 7 bases and J gave up 4 bases, with 17 bases separating them. This CDR3 comprises 14 residues. Germline V gene data show CDR1 as SGDLS and CDR2 as YYNGEE. The CDR3 here is CASEPGGTSYGYTF. In nucleotides, the CDR3 is TGTGCCAGCGAACCGGGGGGCACCTCCTATGGCTACACCTTC.

Comment on this clone: Compared with germline, one end of the junction differs, possibly owing to a read error. The chain joins TRBV30 to TRBJ1-2; possible D gene TRBD1, 5 bases. Germline V CDR1 and CDR2: GTSNPN, SVGIG (reference sequence). The CDR3 is 14 residues long. As DNA, the CDR3 is TGTGCCTGGAGCCCCGGGAGCGGGACCTATGGCTACATCTTC. It translates to CAWSPGSGTYGYIF.